This is a list of T cell receptor beta chains from one sample in a study of cytomegalovirus exposure and HLA in healthy donors. The repertoire was sequenced with immunoSEQ multiplex PCR; TCRdb's copy has only in-frame clones and lacks some. The sample includes about 110,000 clones, roughly 82% of them seen just once. Material: PBMCs. The receptors here all came from a man between 50 and 59 years old in good health and CMV-seronegative. Both conserved end residues are part of each CDR3. A D gene is named only where the DNA matches it firmly. Only some rows state a clone size, as once, few, many or a class for expanded clones.

abundance: medium-sized; v_gene: TRBV4-3; d_gene: NA; j_gene: TRBJ1-6; CDR3aa: CASSQDGTPRDFLHF; CDR3nt: TGCGCCAGCAGCCAAGATGGCACCCCGAGGGATTTCCTCCACTTT
abundance: NA; v_gene: TRBV4-1; d_gene: TRBD1; j_gene: TRBJ1-2; CDR3aa: CASSQPKQGNGYTF; CDR3nt: TGCGCCAGCAGCCAACCGAAACAGGGGAATGGCTACACCTTC
abundance: NA; v_gene: TRBV5-5; d_gene: NA; j_gene: TRBJ1-2; CDR3aa: CASSSVLNYGYTF; CDR3nt: TGTGCCAGCAGCTCCGTCCTTAACTATGGCTACACCTTC
abundance: once; v_gene: TRBV19; d_gene: NA; j_gene: TRBJ1-5; CDR3aa: CASSTPTGGRLGQPQHF; CDR3nt: TGTGCCAGTAGTACACCGACCGGGGGGAGGTTGGGCCAGCCCCAGCATTTT
abundance: few; v_gene: TRBV7-9; d_gene: TRBD1; j_gene: TRBJ1-6; CDR3aa: CASSRDRVVNSPLHF; CDR3nt: TGTGCCAGCAGCCGAGACAGGGTTGTGAATTCACCCCTCCACTTT
abundance: NA; v_gene: TRBV27; d_gene: TRBD1; j_gene: TRBJ1-2; CDR3aa: CASRSTGAHGYTF; CDR3nt: TGTGCCAGCAGATCGACAGGGGCCCATGGCTACACCTTC
abundance: NA; v_gene: TRBV4-2; d_gene: NA; j_gene: TRBJ1-3; CDR3aa: CASSQVTQTRSGNTIYF; CDR3nt: TGTGCCAGCAGCCAAGTGACACAGACGCGCTCTGGAAACACCATATATTTT
abundance: NA; v_gene: TRBV7-9; d_gene: NA; j_gene: TRBJ1-5; CDR3aa: CASSLTNSNQPQHF; CDR3nt: TGTGCCAGCAGCCTTACTAATAGCAATCAGCCCCAGCATTTT
abundance: NA; v_gene: TRBV6-5; d_gene: NA; j_gene: TRBJ1-2; CDR3aa: CASSPARGNYGYTF; CDR3nt: TGTGCCAGCAGCCCGGCCCGGGGAAACTATGGCTACACCTTC
abundance: NA; v_gene: TRBV5-1; d_gene: TRBD2; j_gene: TRBJ2-1; CDR3aa: CASSIGTSGNNEQFF; CDR3nt: TGCGCCAGCAGCATCGGGACTAGCGGAAACAATGAGCAGTTCTTC
abundance: NA; v_gene: TRBV5-4; d_gene: TRBD2; j_gene: TRBJ2-1; CDR3aa: CASSVSGGSLGSSNEQFF; CDR3nt: TGTGCCAGCAGCGTGTCGGGGGGGTCGTTAGGGAGTAGCAATGAGCAGTTCTTC